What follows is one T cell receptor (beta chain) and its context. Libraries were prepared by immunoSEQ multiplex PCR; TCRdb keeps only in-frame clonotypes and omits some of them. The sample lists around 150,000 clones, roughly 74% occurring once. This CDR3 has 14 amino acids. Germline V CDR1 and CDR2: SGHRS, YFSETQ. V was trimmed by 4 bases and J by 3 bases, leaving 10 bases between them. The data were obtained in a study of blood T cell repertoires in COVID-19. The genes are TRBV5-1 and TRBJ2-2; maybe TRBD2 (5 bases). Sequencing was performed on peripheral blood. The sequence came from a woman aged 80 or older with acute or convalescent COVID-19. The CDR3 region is CASSPGLHTGELFF. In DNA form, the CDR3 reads TGCGCCAGCAGCCCCGGACTGCACACCGGGGAGCTGTTTTTT.